This TCR beta chain is from a study of CD8 T cells in ankylosing spondylitis. Study outcomes and limitations: There was a TCR beta motif, made of eight highly homologous variants, that appeared characteristic of ankylosing spondylitis blood. Clones linked with disease were CD8+ and fairly uncommon in the peripheral blood. Previously reported in reactive arthritis synovial fluid and blood were some of the motif variants.

This CDR3 has 15 amino acids. Between the trimmed V and J ends, which lost 5 bases and 2 bases, there was a span of 14 bases. Germline loops: CDR1 SGHTA, CDR2 FQGNSA. One entry per CDR3 protein, called by TCRdb with MiXCR from the 5' RACE reads. The sample has hundreds of thousands of distinct CDR3 sequences; roughly a quarter are singletons. This clonotype was counted only a few times. Its antigen is currently unknown. The receptor was isolated from a male donor with ankylosing spondylitis. Input material: blood, either unsorted or a sorted T cell fraction (not recorded which). The V and J genes are TRBV7-2 and TRBJ2-3, with D possibly being TRBD1 (6 bases). The CDR3 nucleotides are TGTGCCAGCAGCAAAATACGGACAGCCACAGATACGCAGTATTTT. Encoded protein: CASSKIRTATDTQYF.